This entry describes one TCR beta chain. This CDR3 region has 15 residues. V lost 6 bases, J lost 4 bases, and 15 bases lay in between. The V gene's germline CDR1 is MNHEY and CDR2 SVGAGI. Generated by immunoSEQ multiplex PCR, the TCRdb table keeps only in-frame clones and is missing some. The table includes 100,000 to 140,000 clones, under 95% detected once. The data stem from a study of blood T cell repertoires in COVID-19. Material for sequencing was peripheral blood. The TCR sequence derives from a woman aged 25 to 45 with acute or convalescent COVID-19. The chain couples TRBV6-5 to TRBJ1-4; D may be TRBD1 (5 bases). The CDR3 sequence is CASSPTVLNNEKLFF. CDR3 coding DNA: TGTGCCAGCAGCCCGACAGTTCTAAATAATGAAAAACTGTTTTTT.